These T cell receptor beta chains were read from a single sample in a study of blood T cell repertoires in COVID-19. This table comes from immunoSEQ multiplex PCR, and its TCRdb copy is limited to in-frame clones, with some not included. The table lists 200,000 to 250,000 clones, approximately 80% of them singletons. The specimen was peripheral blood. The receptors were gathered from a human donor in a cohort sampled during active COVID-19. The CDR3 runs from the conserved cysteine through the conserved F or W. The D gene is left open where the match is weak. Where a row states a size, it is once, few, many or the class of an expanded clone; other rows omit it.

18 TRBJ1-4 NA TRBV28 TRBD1 TGTGCCGTAAGATCGACAGGGTCGGTCGACTCGGTGTATGAAAAACTGTTTTTT CAVRSTGSVDSVYEKLFF
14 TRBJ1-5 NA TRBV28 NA TGTGCCAGCAGTTATCCAGGGGACCTACAGCCCCAGCATTTT CASSYPGDLQPQHF
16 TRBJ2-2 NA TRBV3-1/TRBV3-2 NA TGTGCCAGCAGCCACACGTCGGGGTCTGGCACCGGGGAGCTGTTTTTT CASSHTSGSGTGELFF
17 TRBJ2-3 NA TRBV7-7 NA TGTGCTAGCAGCCCCCTATGGTCCGGGAGCTTGCCAGATACGCAGTATTTT CASSPLWSGSLPDTQYF
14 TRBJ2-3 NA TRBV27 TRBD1 TGTGCCAGCAGGTCCGGGACAGCGACAGATACGCAGTATTTT CASRSGTATDTQYF
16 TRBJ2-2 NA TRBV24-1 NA TGTGCCACCAGCGATACTACAGGTAGTGACTTCGGGGAGCTGTTTTTT CATSDTTGSDFGELFF
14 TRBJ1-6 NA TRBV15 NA TGTGCCACCAGCAGAGGGCAGGATAATTCACCCCTCCACTTT CATSRGQDNSPLHF
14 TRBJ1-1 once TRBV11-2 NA TGTGCCAGCAGCTTAGATCAGACACTCACTGAAGCTTTCTTT CASSLDQTLTEAFF
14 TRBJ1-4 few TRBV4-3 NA TGCGCCAGCAGCCAAGATGGCGGGCCACCGAAACTGTTTTTT CASSQDGGPPKLFF
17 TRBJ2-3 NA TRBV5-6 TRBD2 TGTGCCAGCAGCCCCCTGAGAGGCGGGAGGGAAACAGATACGCAGTATTTT CASSPLRGGRETDTQYF
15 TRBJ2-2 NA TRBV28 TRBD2 TGTGCCAGCAGTTCTAGCGGGAGTGGGGACGGGGAGCTGTTTTTT CASSSSGSGDGELFF
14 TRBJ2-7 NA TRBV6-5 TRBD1 TGTGCCAGCAGTTCCCCGACAGGGCTTGACGAGCAGTACTTC CASSSPTGLDEQYF
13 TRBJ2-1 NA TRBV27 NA TGTGCCAGCAGCAAGCGGGCCTACAATGAGCAGTTCTTC CASSKRAYNEQFF
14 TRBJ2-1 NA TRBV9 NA TGTGCCAGCAGCCTCAGGACTGGGGAGTTTGAGCAGTTCTTC CASSLRTGEFEQFF
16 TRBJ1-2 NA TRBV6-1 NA TGTGCCAGCAGTGAAGCGGTAGAGGGCTCCTACTATGGCTACACCTTC CASSEAVEGSYYGYTF
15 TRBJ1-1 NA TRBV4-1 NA TGCGCCAGCAGCCCCTTCCGGGACACAAACACTGAAGCTTTCTTT CASSPFRDTNTEAFF
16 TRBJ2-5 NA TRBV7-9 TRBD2 TGTGCCAGCAGCTCATGGAGGGAGGGGAGGGAAGAGACCCAGTACTTC CASSSWREGREETQYF
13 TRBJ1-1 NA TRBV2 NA TGTGCCACGCAGAATCGTGTGAACACTGAAGCTTTCTTT CATQNRVNTEAFF
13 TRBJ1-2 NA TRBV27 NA TGTGCCAGCAGCCAGACATCCAACTATGGCTACACCTTC CASSQTSNYGYTF
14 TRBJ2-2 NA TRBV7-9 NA TGTGCCAGCAGCTTAGGGGCGGAGGCCGGGGAGCTGTTTTTT CASSLGAEAGELFF
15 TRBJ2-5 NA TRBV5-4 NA TGTGCCAGCAGCTTGCCAGGGCAAGGGGCAGAGACCCAGTACTTC CASSLPGQGAETQYF
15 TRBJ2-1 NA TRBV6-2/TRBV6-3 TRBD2 TGTGCCAGCAGCCAGGGACTAGCGGGGCACAATGAGCAGTTCTTC CASSQGLAGHNEQFF
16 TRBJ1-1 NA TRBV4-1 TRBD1 TGCGCCAGCAGCCAAATTCTCGGGACAGCCAACACTGAAGCTTTCTTT CASSQILGTANTEAFF
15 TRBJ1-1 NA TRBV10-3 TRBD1 TGTGCCATCCGGGGACAGGGGACGCAGAACACTGAAGCTTTCTTT CAIRGQGTQNTEAFF
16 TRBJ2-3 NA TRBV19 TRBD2 TGTGCCAGTAGTATAGGACTAGCGGGATACACAGATACGCAGTATTTT CASSIGLAGYTDTQYF
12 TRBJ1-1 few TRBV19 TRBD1 TGTGCCAGTAGGGACAGGGTCACTGAAGCTTTCTTT CASRDRVTEAFF
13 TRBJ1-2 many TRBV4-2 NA TGTGCCAGCAGCCCTACGGTTCAAAATGGCTACACCTTC CASSPTVQNGYTF
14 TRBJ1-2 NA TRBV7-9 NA TGTGCCAGCAGCGTTAGACAGGAAACGGATGGCTACACCTTC CASSVRQETDGYTF
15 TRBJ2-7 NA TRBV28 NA TGTGCCAGCAGTTCACCTAGGACAGTAATCTACGAGCAGTACTTC CASSSPRTVIYEQYF
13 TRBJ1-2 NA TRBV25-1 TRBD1 TGTGCCAGCAGCCGGGACAGGGGGAATGGCTACACCTTC CASSRDRGNGYTF
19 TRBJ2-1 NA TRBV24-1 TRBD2 TGTGCCACCAGTGACAACGGACTAGCGGGAGGGAGCTCCTACAATGAGCAGTTCTTC CATSDNGLAGGSSYNEQFF
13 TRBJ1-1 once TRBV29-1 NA TGCAGCGCCGAGACAAGCATGAACACTGAAGCTTTCTTT CSAETSMNTEAFF
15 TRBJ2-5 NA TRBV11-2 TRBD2 TGTGCCAGCAGCTTGGGTAGCGGGGGGATGGGGACCCAGTACTTC CASSLGSGGMGTQYF
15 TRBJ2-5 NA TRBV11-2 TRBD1 TGTGCCAGCAGCTTAGCTGACAGGGTACAAGAGACCCAGTACTTC CASSLADRVQETQYF
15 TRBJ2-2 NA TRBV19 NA TGTGCCAGTAGTATCAGGCTAGCGATTACCGGGGAGCTGTTTTTT CASSIRLAITGELFF
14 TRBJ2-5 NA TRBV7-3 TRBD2 TGTGCCAGCAGCAAGGGACTAGCGGAAGAGACCCAGTACTTC CASSKGLAEETQYF
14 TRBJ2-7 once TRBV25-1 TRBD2 TGTGCCAGCAGGGGACTAGGGACTTTTGGAGAGCAGTACTTC CASRGLGTFGEQYF
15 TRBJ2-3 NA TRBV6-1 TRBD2 TGTGCCAGCAGTGAAGGAGCGGGGGGGCGAGATACGCAGTATTTT CASSEGAGGRDTQYF
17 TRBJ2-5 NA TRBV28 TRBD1 TGTGCCAGCAGTCCTATCTCTTTCAGGGACAGGGCGAAGACCCAGTACTTC CASSPISFRDRAKTQYF
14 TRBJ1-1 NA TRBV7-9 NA TGTGCCAGCAGCTTTTCAGGGGTTAGTACTGAAGCTTTCTTT CASSFSGVSTEAFF
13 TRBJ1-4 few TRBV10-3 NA TGTGCCTCAGCAGTGAATCAGGGGGAAAAACTGTTTTTT CASAVNQGEKLFF
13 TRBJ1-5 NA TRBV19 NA TGTGCCAGTAGTATACGGGACAATCAGCCCCAGCATTTT CASSIRDNQPQHF
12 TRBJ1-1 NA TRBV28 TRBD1 TGTGCCAGCAGTATAACAGGGGGCGGGGCTTTCTTT CASSITGGGAFF